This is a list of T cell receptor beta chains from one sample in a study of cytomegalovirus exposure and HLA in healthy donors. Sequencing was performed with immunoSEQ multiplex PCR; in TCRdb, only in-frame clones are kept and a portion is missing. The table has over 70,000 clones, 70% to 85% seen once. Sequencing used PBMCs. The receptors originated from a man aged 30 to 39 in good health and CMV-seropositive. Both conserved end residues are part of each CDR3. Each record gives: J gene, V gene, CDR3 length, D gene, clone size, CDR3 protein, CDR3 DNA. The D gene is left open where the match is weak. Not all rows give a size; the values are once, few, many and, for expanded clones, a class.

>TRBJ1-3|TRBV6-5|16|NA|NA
CASSYSQAYSGNTIYF
TGTGCCAGCAGTTACTCACAGGCTTACTCTGGAAACACCATATATTTT
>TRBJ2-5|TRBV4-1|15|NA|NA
CASSQDRAGRETQYF
TGCGCCAGCAGCCAAGATCGGGCAGGGAGGGAGACCCAGTACTTC
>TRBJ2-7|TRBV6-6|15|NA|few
CASSQGTSSGGEQYF
TGTGCCAGCAGTCAGGGGACTTCATCGGGGGGCGAGCAGTACTTC
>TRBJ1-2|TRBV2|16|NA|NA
CASSGGAVTYVYGYTF
TGTGCCAGCTCCGGTGGAGCAGTCACCTACGTCTATGGCTACACCTTC
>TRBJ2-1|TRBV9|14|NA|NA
CASAGTDLWNEQFF
TGTGCCAGCGCGGGGACCGACCTATGGAATGAGCAGTTCTTC
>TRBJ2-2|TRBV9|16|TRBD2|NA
CASSVALAGNTGELFF
TGTGCCAGCAGCGTAGCACTAGCGGGCAACACCGGGGAGCTGTTTTTT
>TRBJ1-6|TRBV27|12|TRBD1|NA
CASRAPGGTLHF
TGTGCCAGCAGGGCACCAGGGGGTACCCTCCACTTT
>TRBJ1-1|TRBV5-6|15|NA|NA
CASSWWTLPNTEAFF
TGTGCCAGCAGCTGGTGGACACTCCCGAACACTGAAGCTTTCTTT
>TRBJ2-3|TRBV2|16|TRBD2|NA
CASRPRLSGGTDTQYF
TGTGCCAGCAGACCCCGGCTCAGCGGGGGAACAGATACGCAGTATTTT
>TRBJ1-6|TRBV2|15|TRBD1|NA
CASSPPGQGDSPLHF
TGTGCCAGCAGTCCGCCGGGACAGGGGGATTCACCCCTCCACTTT
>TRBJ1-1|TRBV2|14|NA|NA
CASSVQVRGTEAFF
TGTGCCAGCAGTGTTCAGGTTCGAGGGACTGAAGCTTTCTTT
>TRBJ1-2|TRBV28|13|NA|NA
CASTFGEVGGYTF
TGTGCCAGCACTTTCGGGGAGGTGGGCGGCTACACCTTC
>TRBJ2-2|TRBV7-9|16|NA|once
CASTPTGREAAGELFF
TGTGCCAGCACCCCGACGGGCAGGGAGGCCGCCGGGGAGCTGTTTTTT
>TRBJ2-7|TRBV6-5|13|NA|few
CASSYSKGVEQYF
TGTGCCAGCAGTTACTCGAAAGGGGTCGAGCAGTACTTC
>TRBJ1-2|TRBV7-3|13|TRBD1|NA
CASSRTGDYGYTF
TGTGCCAGCAGTCGGACAGGGGACTATGGCTACACCTTC
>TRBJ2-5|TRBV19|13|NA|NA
CASSPSLRETQYF
TGTGCCAGTAGTCCAAGCTTGCGGGAGACCCAGTACTTC
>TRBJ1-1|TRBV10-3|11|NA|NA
CAISTFDEAFF
TGTGCCATCAGTACTTTCGATGAAGCTTTCTTT
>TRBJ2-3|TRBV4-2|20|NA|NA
CASSQEPPRRGAAGTDTQYF
TGTGCCAGCAGCCAAGAACCCCCAAGACGGGGAGCAGCAGGCACAGATACGCAGTATTTT
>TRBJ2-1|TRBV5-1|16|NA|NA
CASSHKGGGSYNEQFF
TGCGCCAGCAGTCACAAGGGGGGGGGCTCCTACAATGAGCAGTTCTTC
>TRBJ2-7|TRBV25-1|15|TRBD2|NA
CASSGPGLAGRGQYF
TGTGCCAGCAGTGGCCCGGGACTAGCGGGACGCGGGCAGTACTTC
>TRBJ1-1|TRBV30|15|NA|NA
CAWSVRRESNTEAFF
TGTGCCTGGAGTGTACGTAGGGAGTCGAACACTGAAGCTTTCTTT
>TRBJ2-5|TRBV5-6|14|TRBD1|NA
CASSTTGGEKTQYF
TGTGCCAGCAGCACCACAGGGGGCGAAAAGACCCAGTACTTC
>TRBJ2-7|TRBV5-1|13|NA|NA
CASSLLQSYEQYF
TGCGCCAGCAGCTTGCTCCAGTCCTACGAGCAGTACTTC
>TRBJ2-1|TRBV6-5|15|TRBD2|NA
CASSPPSGRKDEQFF
TGTGCCAGCAGCCCCCCTAGCGGGAGAAAGGATGAGCAGTTCTTC
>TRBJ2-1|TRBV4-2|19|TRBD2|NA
CASSHTRAGGLGSYNEQFF
TGTGCCAGCAGCCATACCAGAGCGGGAGGGCTGGGCTCCTACAATGAGCAGTTCTTC
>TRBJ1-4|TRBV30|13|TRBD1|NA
CAWSVRQGEKLFF
TGTGCCTGGAGTGTACGACAGGGGGAAAAACTGTTTTTT
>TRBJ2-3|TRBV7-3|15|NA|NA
CASSLIPGVGDTQYF
TGTGCCAGCAGCTTAATACCGGGGGTGGGAGATACGCAGTATTTT
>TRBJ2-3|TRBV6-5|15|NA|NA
CASSLGASSTDTQYF
TGTGCCAGCAGTCTGGGGGCCAGTAGCACAGATACGCAGTATTTT
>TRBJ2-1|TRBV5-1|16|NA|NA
CASSFGRATTGNEQFF
TGCGCCAGCAGCTTTGGCCGGGCGACTACGGGCAATGAGCAGTTCTTC
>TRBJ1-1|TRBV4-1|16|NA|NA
CASSQEPAPGSPEAFF
TGCGCCAGCAGCCAGGAACCGGCACCAGGTTCCCCTGAAGCTTTCTTT
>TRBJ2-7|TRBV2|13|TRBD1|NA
CASSGQGAGEQYF
TGTGCCAGCAGTGGACAGGGGGCAGGCGAGCAGTACTTC
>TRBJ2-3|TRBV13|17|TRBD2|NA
CASSLRTSGRSTDTQYF
TGTGCCAGCAGCTTAAGGACTAGCGGGCGGAGCACAGATACGCAGTATTTT
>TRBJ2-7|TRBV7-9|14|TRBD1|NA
CASSSQTGPYEQYF
TGTGCCAGCAGCTCACAGACAGGGCCCTACGAGCAGTACTTC
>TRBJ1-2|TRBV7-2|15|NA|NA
CASSSGGLTNYGYTF
TGTGCCAGCAGCTCGGGGGGGCTAACCAACTATGGCTACACCTTC
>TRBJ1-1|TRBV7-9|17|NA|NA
CASSPSEAELMNTEAFF
TGTGCCAGCAGCCCTTCCGAGGCCGAACTCATGAACACTGAAGCTTTCTTT
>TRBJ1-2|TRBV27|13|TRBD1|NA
CASSPGGNYGYTF
TGTGCCAGCAGTCCAGGGGGGAACTATGGCTACACCTTC
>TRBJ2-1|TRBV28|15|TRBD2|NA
CASSIRSGRPYEQFF
TGTGCCAGCAGTATTCGTAGCGGGAGGCCCTATGAGCAGTTCTTC
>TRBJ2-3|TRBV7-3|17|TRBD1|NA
CASSLWPMGTGTDTQYF
TGTGCCAGCAGCTTATGGCCGATGGGGACAGGGACAGATACGCAGTATTTT
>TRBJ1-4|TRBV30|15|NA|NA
CAWSVLTQGGEKLFF
TGTGCCTGGAGTGTACTTACCCAGGGAGGTGAAAAACTGTTTTTT
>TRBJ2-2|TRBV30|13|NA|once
CACEGEGTGELFF
TGTGCCTGCGAGGGGGAGGGGACCGGGGAGCTGTTTTTT
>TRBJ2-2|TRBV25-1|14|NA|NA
CASSGTGYTGELFF
TGTGCCAGCAGTGGTACGGGATACACCGGGGAGCTGTTTTTT
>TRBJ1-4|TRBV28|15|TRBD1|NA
CASSFSDRDNEKLFF
TGTGCCAGCAGTTTTTCGGACAGGGATAATGAAAAACTGTTTTTT
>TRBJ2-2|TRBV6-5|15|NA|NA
CASSYDRGGGGELFF
TGTGCCAGCAGTTATGACCGGGGAGGCGGCGGGGAGCTGTTTTTT
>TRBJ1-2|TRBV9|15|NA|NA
CASSVEGQTNYGYTF
TGTGCCAGCAGCGTAGAGGGACAAACTAACTATGGCTACACCTTC
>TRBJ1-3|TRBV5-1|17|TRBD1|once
CASSYSLGQSSGNTIYF
TGCGCCAGCAGCTATTCGCTGGGACAGAGCTCTGGAAACACCATATATTTT
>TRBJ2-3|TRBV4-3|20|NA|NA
CASSQDLARTSGLRTDTQYF
TGCGCCAGCAGCCAAGATCTCGCGCGGACCAGCGGACTGCGCACAGATACGCAGTATTTT
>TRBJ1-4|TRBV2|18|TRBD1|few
CASTQDRGVVGSNEKLFF
TGTGCCAGCACTCAAGACAGGGGGGTCGTGGGATCGAATGAAAAACTGTTTTTT
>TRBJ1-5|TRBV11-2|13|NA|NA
CASSRDINQPQHF
TGTGCCAGCAGCCGGGACATTAATCAGCCCCAGCATTTT
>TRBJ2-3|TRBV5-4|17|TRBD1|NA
CASSLGKDRGVTDTQYF
TGTGCCAGCAGCTTGGGAAAGGACAGGGGAGTCACAGATACGCAGTATTTT
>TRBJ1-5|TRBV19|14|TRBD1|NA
CASSLSDRIQPQHF
TGTGCCAGTAGTCTATCGGACAGGATTCAGCCCCAGCATTTT
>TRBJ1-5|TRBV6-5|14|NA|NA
CASSRDTGGQPQHF
TGTGCCAGCAGCCGGGACACTGGTGGACAGCCCCAGCATTTT
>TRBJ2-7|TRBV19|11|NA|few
CASGSSYEQYF
TGTGCCAGCGGGAGCTCCTACGAGCAGTACTTC
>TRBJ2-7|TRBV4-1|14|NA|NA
CASSQTASDYEQYF
TGCGCCAGCAGTCAGACAGCATCAGACTACGAGCAGTACTTC